The 2 T cell receptor beta chains given below trace back to one sample, sequenced in a study of metastatic and nonmetastatic thyroid tumors (dated by TCRdb to between 2020 and 2021). Libraries were built with PCR. The instrument was an Illumina HiSeq 4000. TCRdb reworked the public reads: Q25 trimming with fastp, MiXCR clone assembly, productive beta chains retained. This sample lists around 20,000 clones; approximately 26% were detected once. Of the sample, approximately 6.1% falls within the top ten clones. Before undergoing thyroid surgery, none of the patients had been given any kind of treatment. The sample comprised blood. These receptors originate from a female donor with papillary thyroid cancer or a benign thyroid nodule (not recorded which). Some clones in this sample may be carry-over from other donors' samples.

This sequence joins TRBV5-1 and TRBJ2-7; TRBD2 is a possible D gene (5 bases). Germline V gives CDR1 SGHRS, CDR2 YFSETQ. This CDR3 contains 13 residues. V lost 1 base and J lost 2, with 7 bases in between. CDR3 protein: CASSLSGPYEQYF. DNA for the CDR3: TGCGCCAGCAGCTTGAGCGGACCCTACGAGCAGTACTTC.

Relative to its sample, this clone is medium-sized. V gene TRBV6-4 combines with J gene TRBJ2-3; D unresolved. Germline values: CDR1 MRHNA, CDR2 SNTAGT. The germline V and J ends were trimmed by 4 bases and 6 bases, with 11 bases remaining between them. The CDR3 is 13 residues long. Written as DNA, the CDR3 is TGTGCCAGCAGTGCGACAACCTTGGATACGCAGTATTTT. Translation gives CASSATTLDTQYF.